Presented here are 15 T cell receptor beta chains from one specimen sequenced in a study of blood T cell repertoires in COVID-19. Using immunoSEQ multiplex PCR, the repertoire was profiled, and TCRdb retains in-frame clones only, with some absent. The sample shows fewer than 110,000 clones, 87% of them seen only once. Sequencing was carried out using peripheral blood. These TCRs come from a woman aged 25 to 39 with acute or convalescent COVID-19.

Here the CDR3 reads CATQLNSIDEQYF. The CDR3 DNA sequence: TGTGCAACCCAGCTTAACAGCATAGACGAGCAGTACTTC. This chain connects TRBV28 to TRBJ2-7, with D unresolved. This CDR3 contains 13 residues. The germline gives CDR1 MDHEN, CDR2 SYDVKM.

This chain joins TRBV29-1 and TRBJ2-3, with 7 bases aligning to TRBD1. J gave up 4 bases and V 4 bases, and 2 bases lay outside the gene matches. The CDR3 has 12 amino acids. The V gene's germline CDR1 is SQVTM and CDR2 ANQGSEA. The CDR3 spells CSVGQGSDTQYF. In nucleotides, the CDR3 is TGCAGCGTTGGACAGGGCTCAGATACGCAGTATTTT.

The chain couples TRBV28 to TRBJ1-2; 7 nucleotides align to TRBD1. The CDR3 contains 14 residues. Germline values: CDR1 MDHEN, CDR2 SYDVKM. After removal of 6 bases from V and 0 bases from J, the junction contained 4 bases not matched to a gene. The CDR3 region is CASREGQTNYGYTF. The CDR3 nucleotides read TGTGCCAGCAGAGAGGGACAGACTAACTATGGCTACACCTTC.

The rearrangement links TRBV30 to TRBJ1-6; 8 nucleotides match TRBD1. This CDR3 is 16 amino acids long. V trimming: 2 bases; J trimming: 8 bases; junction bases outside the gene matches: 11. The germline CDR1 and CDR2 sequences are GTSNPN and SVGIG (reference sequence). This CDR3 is CAWSSDRVGPYSPLHF. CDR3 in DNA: TGTGCCTGGAGTTCGGACAGGGTAGGACCCTATTCACCCCTCCACTTT.

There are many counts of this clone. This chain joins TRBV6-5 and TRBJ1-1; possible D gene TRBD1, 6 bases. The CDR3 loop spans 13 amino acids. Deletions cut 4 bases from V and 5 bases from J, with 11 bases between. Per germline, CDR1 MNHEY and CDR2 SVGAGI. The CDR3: CASSFTGLTEAFF. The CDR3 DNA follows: TGTGCCAGCAGTTTTACAGGGTTAACTGAAGCTTTCTTT.

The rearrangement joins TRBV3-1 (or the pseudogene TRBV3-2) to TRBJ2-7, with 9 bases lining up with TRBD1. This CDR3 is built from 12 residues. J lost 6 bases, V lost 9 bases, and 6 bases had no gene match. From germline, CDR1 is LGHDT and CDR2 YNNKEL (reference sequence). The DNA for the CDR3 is TGTGCCAGTACAGGGGGCGTCGGCGAGCAGTACTTC. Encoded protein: CASTGGVGEQYF.

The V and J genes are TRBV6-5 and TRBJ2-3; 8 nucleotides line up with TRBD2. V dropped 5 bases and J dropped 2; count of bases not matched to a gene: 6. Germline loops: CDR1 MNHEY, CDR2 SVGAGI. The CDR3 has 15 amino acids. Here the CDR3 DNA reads TGTGCCAGCAGTCTACGGGGGGGCCCCACAGATACGCAGTATTTT. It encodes CASSLRGGPTDTQYF.

The CDR3 coding sequence is TGTGCCAGCAGTTACCAGCGGGGGAGCACAGATACGCAGTATTTT. Protein sequence: CASSYQRGSTDTQYF. The V and J genes are TRBV2 and TRBJ2-3; 8 bases are a match to TRBD2. V was clipped by 5 bases and J by 0 bases; unmatched bases: 4. The CDR3 runs to 15 residues. Germline V lookup: CDR1 SNHLY, CDR2 FYNNEI.

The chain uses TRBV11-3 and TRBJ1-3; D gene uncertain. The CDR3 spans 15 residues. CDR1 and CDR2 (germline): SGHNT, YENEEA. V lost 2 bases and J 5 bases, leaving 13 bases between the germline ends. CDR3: CASSLSHANRNTIYF. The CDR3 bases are TGTGCCAGCAGCTTATCCCATGCGAATAGAAACACCATATATTTT.

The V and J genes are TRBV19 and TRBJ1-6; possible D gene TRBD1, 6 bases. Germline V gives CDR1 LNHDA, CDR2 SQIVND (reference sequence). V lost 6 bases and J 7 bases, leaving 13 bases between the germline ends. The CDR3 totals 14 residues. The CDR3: CASSDGQFNSPLHF. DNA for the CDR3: TGTGCCAGTAGCGACGGACAGTTCAATTCACCCCTCCACTTT. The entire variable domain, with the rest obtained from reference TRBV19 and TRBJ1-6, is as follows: DGGITQSPKYLFRKEGQNVTLSCEQNLNHDAMYWYRQDPGQGLRLIYYSQIVNDFQKGDIAEGYSVSREKKESFPLTVTSAQKNPTAFYLCASSDGQFNSPLHFGNGTRLTVT.

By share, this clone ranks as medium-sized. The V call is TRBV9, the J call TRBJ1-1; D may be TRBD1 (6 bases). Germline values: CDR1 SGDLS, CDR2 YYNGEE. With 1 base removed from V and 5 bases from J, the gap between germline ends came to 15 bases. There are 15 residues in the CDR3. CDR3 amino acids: CASSVSSGEKTEAFF. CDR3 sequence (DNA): TGTGCCAGCAGCGTATCGTCAGGGGAGAAGACTGAAGCTTTCTTT.

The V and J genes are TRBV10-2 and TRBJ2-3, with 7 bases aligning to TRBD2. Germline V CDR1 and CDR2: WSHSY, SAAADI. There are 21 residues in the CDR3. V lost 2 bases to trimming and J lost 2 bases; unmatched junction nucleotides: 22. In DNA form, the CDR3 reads TGCGCCAGCAGTGAGCGCCCGGGGCTAGCGGACCGTAAAACTATCACAGATACGCAGTATTTT. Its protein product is CASSERPGLADRKTITDTQYF.

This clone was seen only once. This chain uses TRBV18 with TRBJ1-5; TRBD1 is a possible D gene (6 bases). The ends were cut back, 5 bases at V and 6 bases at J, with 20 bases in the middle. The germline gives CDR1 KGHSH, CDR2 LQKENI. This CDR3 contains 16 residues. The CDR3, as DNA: TGTGCCAGCTCATCCGCCGGGACATTGGAAAGTCAGCCCCAGCATTTT. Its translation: CASSSAGTLESQPQHF.

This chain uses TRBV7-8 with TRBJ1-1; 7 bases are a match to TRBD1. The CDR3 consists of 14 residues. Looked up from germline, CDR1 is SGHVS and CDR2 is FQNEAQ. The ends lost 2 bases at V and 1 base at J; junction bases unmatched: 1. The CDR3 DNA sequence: TGTGCCAGCAGCTTATACAGGGGGAACACTGAAGCTTTCTTT. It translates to CASSLYRGNTEAFF.

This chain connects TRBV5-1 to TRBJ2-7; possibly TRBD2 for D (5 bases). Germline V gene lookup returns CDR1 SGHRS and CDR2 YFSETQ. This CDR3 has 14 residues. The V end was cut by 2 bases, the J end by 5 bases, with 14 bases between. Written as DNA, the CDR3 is TGCGCCAGCAGCTTTCTAGGGTCCGGGGACGAGCAGTACTTC. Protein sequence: CASSFLGSGDEQYF.